These 8 T cell receptor beta chains were sequenced from one sample in a study of T cells in Graves' hyperthyroidism and ophthalmopathy. TCR beta CDR3 sequences were amplified from RNA transcripts. TCR CDR3 underwent first-round RT-PCR with the HTBI primer set. In TCRdb, the multiplex PCR reads were re-called with MiXCR into one record per CDR3 protein. The repertoire holds about 600,000 distinct CDR3 sequences, with 13% to 15% as singletons. The sequencing input was blood. All receptors derive from a woman younger than 35 with Graves' ophthalmopathy.

At least ten counts were recorded for this clonotype. The chain links TRBV7-2 to TRBJ2-3; D unresolved. Germline V gives CDR1 SGHTA, CDR2 FQGNSA. V lost 3 bases and J 0 bases, leaving 10 bases between the germline ends. The CDR3 runs to 15 residues. CDR3 region: CASSFAYLSTDTQYF. For the CDR3, the DNA is TGTGCCAGCAGCTTCGCCTACCTTAGCACAGATACGCAGTATTTT.

This clonotype has a single count. A much larger clone lies one base from this, so it may be a read error. The CDR3 region is CASSALGGDIGELFF. CDR3 sequence (DNA): TGTGCCAGCAGTGCCCTAGGGGGTGATATCGGGGAGCTGTTTTTT. The rearrangement joins TRBV6-2 or TRBV6-3 to TRBJ2-2; D possibly corresponds to TRBD1 (6 bases). V lost 5 bases and J lost 7, with 17 bases in between. The CDR3 is 15 amino acids. The germline CDR1 and CDR2 sequences are MNHEY and SVGEGT.

This clonotype has ten or more counts. The chain has TRBV30 and TRBJ1-5; no firm D call. V gave up 1 base and J gave up 3 bases, with 10 bases separating them. CDR3 length equals 14 residues. Per the germline V gene, CDR1 is GTSNPN and CDR2 is SVGIG (reference sequence). The DNA of the CDR3 is TGTGCCTGGAGTGACACCAGTACCAATCAGCCCCAGCATTTT. It is translated as CAWSDTSTNQPQHF.

The chain uses TRBV4-2 and TRBJ2-3; 16 positions match TRBD2. Germline trimming cut 1 base from V and 2 bases from J; bases unmatched to any gene: 6. Germline V gene sequence: CDR1 LGHNA, CDR2 YNFKEQ. The CDR3 is made up of 19 amino acids. The CDR3 loop reads CASSQGGLAGGVNTDTQYF. In DNA, the CDR3 is TGTGCCAGCAGCCAAGGGGGACTAGCGGGAGGGGTCAACACAGATACGCAGTATTTT.

In its sample, this clonotype was seen many times. The chain couples TRBV7-2 to TRBJ1-2; weak D call: TRBD1 (5 bases). V dropped 0 bases and J dropped 5 bases, with 10 bases sitting between them. The CDR3 spans 14 residues. Germline CDR1 SGHTA, CDR2 FQGNSA. The CDR3 DNA sequence: TGTGCCAGCAGCTTAGCGGGGACGGAGTATGGCTACACCTTC. The encoded protein is CASSLAGTEYGYTF.

This clonotype showed up many times. The rearrangement links TRBV6-5 to TRBJ1-5; D might be TRBD1 (6 bases). The CDR3 has 15 residues. Germline lookup yields CDR1 MNHEY and CDR2 SVGAGI. Trimming took 0 bases from V and 6 from J, leaving 12 bases between them. The CDR3 bases are TGTGCCAGCAGTTACTCGACAGGTCCGGGTCAGCCCCAGCATTTT. It translates to CASSYSTGPGQPQHF.

This clonotype was recorded at least ten times. This chain links TRBV12-3 or TRBV12-4 with TRBJ2-5; 12 bases agree with TRBD2. The V and J ends lost 6 bases and 5 bases, in that order; junction bases with no gene match: 13. The CDR3 is 17 residues long. CDR3 bases: TGTGCCAGCAGCACGACTAGCGGGAGCCCAACTGGGGAGACCCAGTACTTC. Translated, it gives CASSTTSGSPTGETQYF.

In its sample, this clonotype was seen a few times. The rearrangement uses TRBV9 and TRBJ2-1, with TRBD2 matching over 10 bases. V lost 0 bases, J lost 1 base, and 1 base stayed unmatched. Germline CDR1 is SGDLS and CDR2 is YYNGEE. CDR3 length: 16 amino acids. The CDR3 bases are TGTGCCAGCAGCGTAGATAGCGGGAGGTCCTACAATGAGCAGTTCTTC. Encoded protein: CASSVDSGRSYNEQFF.